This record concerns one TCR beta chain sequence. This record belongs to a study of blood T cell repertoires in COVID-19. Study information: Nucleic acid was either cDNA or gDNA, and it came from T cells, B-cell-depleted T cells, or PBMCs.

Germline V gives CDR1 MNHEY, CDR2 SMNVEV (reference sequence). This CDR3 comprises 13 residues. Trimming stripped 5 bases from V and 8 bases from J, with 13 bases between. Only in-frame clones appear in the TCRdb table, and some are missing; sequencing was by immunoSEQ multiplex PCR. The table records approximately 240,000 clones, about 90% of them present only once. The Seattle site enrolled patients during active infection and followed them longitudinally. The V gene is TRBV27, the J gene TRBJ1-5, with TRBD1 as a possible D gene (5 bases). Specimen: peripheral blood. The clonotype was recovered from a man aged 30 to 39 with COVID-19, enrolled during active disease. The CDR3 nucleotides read TGTGCCAGCAGTCGCAGGGTTAGGGAGCCCCAGCATTTT. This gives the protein CASSRRVREPQHF.